This TCR beta chain was recovered during a study of beta chain features in type 1 diabetes. As for the study in general: Cell yields, gender and age were comparable in patients and healthy donors. General study points: Reduced insertions and increased deletions marked VDJ junctions in type 1 diabetes patients. Within each of all four CD4+ subsets, Type 1 diabetes patients had TCRB CDR3s that were moderately but significantly shorter.

CDR1 and CDR2 (germline): LGHNA, YNFKEQ. V lost 1 base, J lost 7 bases, and 1 base stayed unmatched. The CDR3 is made up of 12 amino acids. The isolated RNA, all of it, was reverse transcribed, so expressed TCRB transcripts were what got sequenced. Clones were sequenced by immunoSEQ multiplex PCR, and TCRdb holds only the in-frame ones, with some missing. This table holds a few hundred thousand clones, 14% found once. Comment on this clone: As yet, its antigen is unknown.

Researchers reported sorting CD4+ naive, central memory, regulatory and stem cell-like memory cells via CD45RO/CCR7/CD25/CD127/CD95/CD27. The TCR originated in a young man with type 1 diabetes. The sequenced sample consisted of naive CD4+ T cells from blood. This chain connects TRBV4-2 to TRBJ2-7; 7 bases are a match to TRBD2. DNA of the CDR3: TGTGCCAGCAGCCAAGCGGGGGGAGAGCAGTACTTC. Encoded protein: CASSQAGGEQYF.